This T cell receptor beta chain was retrieved from a study of OX40 agonist ivuxolimab in advanced cancers. Broadly, across the study: Ivuxolimab was a fully human IgG2 agonistic monoclonal antibody targeting the costimulatory receptor OX40 (CD134). Intravenous ivuxolimab was administered to patients every 2 weeks at six dose levels: 0.01, 0.1, 0.3, 1.5, 3 and 10 mg/kg. Of the approximately 50 patients in dose escalation, 19 had hepatocellular carcinoma, about 15 had melanoma, 9 had renal cell carcinoma and 9 had head and neck cancer. The dose-escalation cohort was about 83% male with a mean age of around 64 years, ranging from roughly 20 to 80. Patients were allowed to have had prior anti-PD-1, anti-PD-L1 or anti-CTLA-4 therapy, and around 37% of the dose-escalation patients had previously received checkpoint inhibitors. Partial responses were achieved by three dose-escalation patients, of whom one had hepatocellular carcinoma and two had cutaneous melanoma. Peripheral TCRbeta sequencing was intended to test whether TCR sequence diversity was altered and clonal T-cell expansion was caused by ivuxolimab. The paper covers the monotherapy dose-escalation part of the phase I ivuxolimab trial, which included N of about 50 patients.

The paper's findings and limits, for the study overall: After ivuxolimab, CD8+ T cells had more expanded clones than CD4+ T cells on average. At doses of 0.1 to 3.0 mg/kg, clonal expansion of both CD4+ and CD8+ T cells in blood was seen between baseline and week 6. The antigen specificity of the peripheral T cells that underwent clonal expansion was not determined. Low levels of normalized T-cell clonal expansion were also seen in some patients who did not respond. Partial responders in the 0.1-3.0 mg/kg groups had among the lowest normalized peripheral clonal expansion, especially among CD8+ T cells.

From cysteine to phenylalanine, the CDR3 is 15 amino acids long. Only CDR3 DNA is held: 45 bases, read in frame from base 1. Based on the germline V gene, the CDR1 and CDR2 sequences are MGHDK and SYGVNS. V loses 3 bases, J loses 3 bases, and the germline ends lie 12 bases apart. Patients with autoimmune disease history or receiving systemic immunosuppression were excluded from the trial. Peripheral blood for TCR sequencing was collected from all dose cohorts at baseline, on cycle 4 day 1, and on cycle 7 day 1. The samples were taken from a phase I, first-in-human, multicenter, open-label dose-escalation trial of ivuxolimab. Adults with locally advanced or metastatic head and neck squamous cell, hepatocellular, melanoma or renal cell carcinoma were enrolled in the trial. Before TCR sequencing, CD4+ T cells and CD8+ T cells were sorted from peripheral blood as separate populations. For this clone: Its target antigen remains unknown. Within one base of it there is no much larger clone, and no base qualities were kept.

For sequencing of the TCRbeta CDR3 region, genomic DNA was extracted from the sorted cells. The immunoSEQ Assay was used to sequence the TCRbeta CDR3 regions. The immuneACCESS repertoire file appears here via TCRdb, limited to in-frame rearrangements. These files lack a portion of the clones; in checked studies, under half of the deficit traces to unresolved V genes, and the cause of the others is not known. The sample table contains around 88,000 clones; only one count was recorded for 90% to 95% of them. Roughly 0.5% of the sample is taken by the ten largest. The specimen was CD4+ or CD8+ T cells sorted from blood, collected in a trial of the OX40 agonist ivuxolimab. This sequence uses TRBV25-1 and TRBJ2-1; the D gene is perhaps TRBD1, on 5 matching bases. The origin of this receptor is an adult with an advanced solid tumor such as melanoma, head and neck, liver or kidney cancer. The CDR3 sequence is CASSDSGSRYNEQFF. The sequenced DNA is TGTGCCAGCAGTGACTCAGGGTCACGCTACAATGAGCAGTTCTTC.